These 19 T cell receptor beta chains share one sample of origin, sequenced in a study of regulatory T cells in long-lasting Graves disease listed by TCRdb under 2021. Library preparation employed multiplex PCR. Data came from an Illumina HiSeq 4000. To build TCR beta libraries, CDR3 regions were amplified by Arm-PCR using iRepertoire HTBI primers. TCRdb trimmed public reads at Q25 via fastp, called clones via MiXCR and kept in-frame beta chains. All rows with the same CDR3 protein become a single entry with the most common DNA and genes. The sample includes about 470,000 distinct CDR3 sequences, with approximately 15% observed a single time. Over 15% of the sample is in the top ten clones. The intended sense of this specimen's time point label: newly diagnosed GD, antithyroid drugs for less than 3 months. For both TCR sequencing and RNA sequencing, RNA was extracted from PBMCs in TRIzol. These same records also appear under a second study, on T cells in Graves' hyperthyroidism and ophthalmopathy.

Sample: peripheral blood mononuclear cells (PBMCs), taken at new diagnosis, from a patient treated with antithyroid drugs. These receptors were obtained from a woman aged 30 to 39 with Graves disease. Donor details come from another sample of the same person, matched by shared clones.

This clonotype was seen at least ten times. The chain has TRBV11-2 and TRBJ1-3, with no clear D. Looked up from germline, CDR1 is SGHAT and CDR2 is FQNNGV. The germline V and J ends were trimmed by 5 bases and 9 bases, with 11 bases remaining between them. The CDR3 consists of 12 residues. The CDR3 region is CASSPSRRTIYF. The CDR3 nucleotides are TGTGCCAGCAGCCCCAGTCGACGCACCATATATTTT.

This clonotype was counted ten times or more. The rearrangement joins TRBV27 to TRBJ2-3; D perhaps matches TRBD2 (5 bases). V lost 0 bases to trimming and J lost 4 bases, with 17 bases between them. The CDR3 loop spans 17 amino acids. CDR1 and CDR2 from the germline V gene are MNHEY and SMNVEV (reference sequence). The CDR3 nucleotides are TGTGCCAGCAGTTTATCGTGGCTCTGGCGGGCGCCAGATACGCAGTATTTT. Translating gives CASSLSWLWRAPDTQYF.

There are many counts of this clonotype. V and J are TRBV28 and TRBJ1-4; D ambiguous. CDR1 MDHEN and CDR2 SYDVKM come from the germline V gene. This CDR3 is 14 amino acids long. V was clipped by 6 bases and J by 5 bases, with 13 bases between them. This chain's CDR3 is CASSYEEDNEKLFF. The CDR3 DNA sequence: TGTGCCAGCAGCTACGAGGAGGACAATGAAAAACTGTTTTTT.

The sample holds many counts of this clonotype. The chain is built from TRBV12-3 or TRBV12-4 and TRBJ2-1; D perhaps matches TRBD2 (5 bases). This CDR3 region has 14 residues. V was cut by 8 bases and J by 7 bases, with 18 bases left in between. The CDR3 loop is CASAEASIRNEQFF. DNA of the CDR3: TGTGCCAGCGCGGAGGCTAGCATTAGGAATGAGCAGTTCTTC.

The J gene is TRBJ2-1, the V gene TRBV25-1; D tentatively fits TRBD1 or TRBD2 (5 bases each). V was clipped by 6 bases and J by 5 bases, with 17 bases between them. Germline assignment: CDR1 MGHDK and CDR2 SYGVNS. The CDR3 spans 15 residues. This CDR3 is CASSSGTSRDNEQFF. The CDR3 bases are TGTGCCAGCAGCTCCGGGACCTCTAGGGACAATGAGCAGTTCTTC.

In this sample, this clonotype turned up a few times. The chain joins TRBV6-1 to TRBJ1-4; D is uncertain. With 0 bases removed from V and 10 bases from J, the gap between germline ends came to 18 bases. Germline lookup yields CDR1 MNHNS and CDR2 SASEGT. The CDR3 sequence is 16 residues long. The CDR3 is CASSEALEVWGSKLFF. The CDR3 region has the DNA TGTGCCAGCAGTGAAGCGCTTGAGGTCTGGGGATCAAAACTGTTTTTT.

This clonotype was recorded at least ten times. V gene TRBV30 combines with J gene TRBJ2-1, with D perhaps matching TRBD1 or TRBD2 (5 bases each). Germline values: CDR1 GTSNPN, CDR2 SVGIG (reference sequence). The ends were cut back, 3 bases at V and 6 bases at J, with 18 bases in the middle. CDR3 length: 15 residues. Here the CDR3 reads CAWSVSPWGTNEQFF. For the CDR3, the DNA is TGTGCCTGGAGCGTTTCCCCATGGGGGACCAATGAGCAGTTCTTC.

Ten or more counts support this clonotype. The chain recombines TRBV9 with TRBJ1-1, with no clear D. Germline loops: CDR1 SGDLS, CDR2 YYNGEE. V was trimmed by 0 bases and J by 3 bases, leaving 9 bases between them. This CDR3 has 14 amino acids. In DNA form, the CDR3 reads TGTGCCAGCAGCGTAGGGGTGGAGGACACTGAAGCTTTCTTT. Translation gives CASSVGVEDTEAFF.

CDR3 amino acids: CASSLTGREAFF. In DNA, the CDR3 is TGTGCCAGCAGTTTAACGGGTAGGGAAGCTTTCTTT. The chain recombines TRBV27 with TRBJ1-1; D gene ambiguous. The CDR3 totals 12 residues. CDR1 is MNHEY, CDR2 SMNVEV, per germline (reference sequence). Deletions cut 2 bases from V and 8 bases from J, with 9 bases between.

This clonotype has only a few counts. The CDR3 loop is CASSLDGGGPWVTTEAFF. The CDR3 DNA sequence: TGTGCCAGCAGCTTAGATGGGGGGGGCCCGTGGGTAACCACTGAAGCTTTCTTT. The V call is TRBV7-9, the J call TRBJ1-1; the D gene is possibly TRBD1 (6 bases). The CDR3 covers 18 residues. Germline CDR1 is SEHNR and CDR2 is FQNEAQ (reference sequence). Trimming pared 1 base from V and 4 bases from J, leaving 22 bases between.

As for this clonotype: Being one base from a much bigger clone, this may be a read error. Lacking the conserved final phenylalanine or tryptophan, this CDR3 likely reflects a read error. The V gene is TRBV7-3, the J gene TRBJ2-1; TRBD2 agrees at 13 bases. The germline gives CDR1 SGHTA, CDR2 FQGTGA. There are 17 residues in the CDR3. Losses at the gene ends were 2 bases for V and 7 bases for J; bases not matched to a gene: 8. For the CDR3, the DNA is TGTGCCAGCAGCTTAGATGCGTCGGGACTAGCGGGAAATGAGCAGTTCTAC. Translating it yields CASSLDASGLAGNEQFY.

This clonotype has a count of ten or more. V gene TRBV2 combines with J gene TRBJ2-2; 9 bases line up with TRBD2. Germline trimming cut 6 bases from V and 4 bases from J; bases unmatched to any gene: 6. The CDR3 sequence is 15 residues long. CDR1 is SNHLY and CDR2 is FYNNEI in the germline V gene. The CDR3 DNA reads TGTGCCAGCAGCGCGGGCGGGAGGGCCACCGGGGAGCTGTTTTTT. Translated, it gives CASSAGGRATGELFF.

This clonotype was detected many times. J is TRBJ2-5 and V is TRBV3-1; 7 nucleotides agree with TRBD2. J lost 2 bases, V lost 5 bases, and 14 bases had no gene match. Germline CDR1 LGHDT, CDR2 YNNKEL (reference sequence). The CDR3 covers 17 residues. CDR3 sequence: CASSYAHGGRGQETQYF. CDR3 coding DNA: TGTGCCAGCAGCTATGCTCACGGAGGGCGGGGGCAAGAGACCCAGTACTTC.

The chain is built from TRBV12-5 and TRBJ2-3; 9 bases align to TRBD2. Germline V gene sequence: CDR1 LGHNT, CDR2 FRNRAP. This CDR3 is 17 amino acids long. The J segment lost 3 bases and the V segment lost 7 bases, leaving 14 bases of the junction unmatched. The CDR3 sequence: CASEELQKAGGTDTQYF. The CDR3, as DNA: TGTGCTAGTGAAGAGCTACAAAAAGCGGGAGGTACAGATACGCAGTATTTT.

This clonotype was seen repeatedly, ten times or more. This chain links TRBV18 with TRBJ1-5, with a tentative D call TRBD1 (5 bases). Germline V gene data show CDR1 as KGHSH and CDR2 as LQKENI. The CDR3 extends over 16 amino acids. The germline V and J ends were trimmed by 8 bases and 6 bases, with 23 bases remaining between them. The CDR3 sequence: CASGKEGRLSRQPQHF. In DNA, the CDR3 is TGTGCCAGCGGGAAGGAGGGGCGATTGAGCCGTCAGCCCCAGCATTTT.

This clonotype occurred many times. This sequence joins TRBV30 and TRBJ1-5; D is possibly TRBD1 (5 bases). The V end lost 0 bases, the J end lost 5 bases, and 8 bases lay between the germline ends. The CDR3 runs 13 residues. The germline gives CDR1 GTSNPN, CDR2 SVGIG (reference sequence). The CDR3 here is CAWSVGGYQPQHF. DNA of the CDR3: TGTGCCTGGAGTGTTGGGGGGTATCAGCCCCAGCATTTT. The variable domain in full, with the rest retrieved from reference TRBV30 and TRBJ1-5, is SQTIHQWPATLVQPVGSPLSLECTVEGTSNPNLYWYRQAAGRGLQLLFYSVGIGQISSEVPQNLSASRPQDRQFILSSKKLLLSDSGFYLCAWSVGGYQPQHFGDGTRLSIL.

This chain uses TRBV6-9 with TRBJ2-1, with 8 bases lining up with TRBD2. Per the germline V gene, CDR1 is MNHGY and CDR2 is SVAAGI. V shed 3 bases and J 10 bases; nucleotides not matched to a gene: 8. The CDR3 loop spans 14 amino acids. DNA of the CDR3: TGTGCCAGCAGTTACGGGGGAAAGCGGGAGGAGCAGTTCTTC. Amino acids: CASSYGGKREEQFF.

This clonotype occurred many times. The chain joins TRBV30 to TRBJ2-7; a possible D gene is TRBD1 (5 bases). Between the trimmed V and J ends, which lost 0 bases and 6 bases, there was a span of 12 bases. The germline V gene has CDR1 GTSNPN and CDR2 SVGIG (reference sequence). This CDR3 is built from 13 residues. The CDR3 nucleotides read TGTGCCTGGAGTGTAATCCAGGGCGGCGAGCAGTACTTC. Residues: CAWSVIQGGEQYF. The full variable domain, completed using reference TRBV30 and TRBJ2-7, is SQTIHQWPATLVQPVGSPLSLECTVEGTSNPNLYWYRQAAGRGLQLLFYSVGIGQISSEVPQNLSASRPQDRQFILSSKKLLLSDSGFYLCAWSVIQGGEQYFGPGTRLTVT.

In this sample, this clonotype turned up many times. The chain combines TRBV6-1 with TRBJ1-2, with 10 bases that match TRBD1. The V segment lost 4 bases and the J segment 8 bases; nucleotides outside the gene matches: 1. The CDR3 sequence is 12 residues long. Germline V gene lookup returns CDR1 MNHNS and CDR2 SASEGT. CDR3 amino acids: CASSGTGGGYTF. The DNA for the CDR3 is TGTGCCAGCAGTGGGACAGGGGGAGGCTACACCTTC.